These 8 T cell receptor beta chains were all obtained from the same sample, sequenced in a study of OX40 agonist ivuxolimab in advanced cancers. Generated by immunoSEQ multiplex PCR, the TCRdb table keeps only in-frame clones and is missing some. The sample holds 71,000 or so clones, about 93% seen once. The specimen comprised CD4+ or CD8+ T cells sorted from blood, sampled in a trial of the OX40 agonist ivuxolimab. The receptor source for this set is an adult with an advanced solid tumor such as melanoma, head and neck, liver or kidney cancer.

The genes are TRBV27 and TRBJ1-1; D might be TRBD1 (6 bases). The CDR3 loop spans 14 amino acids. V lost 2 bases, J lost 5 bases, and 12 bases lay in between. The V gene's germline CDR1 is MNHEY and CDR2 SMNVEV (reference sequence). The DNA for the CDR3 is TGTGCCAGCAGTTTAGCCAGGGGTGGAACTGAAGCTTTCTTT. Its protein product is CASSLARGGTEAFF.

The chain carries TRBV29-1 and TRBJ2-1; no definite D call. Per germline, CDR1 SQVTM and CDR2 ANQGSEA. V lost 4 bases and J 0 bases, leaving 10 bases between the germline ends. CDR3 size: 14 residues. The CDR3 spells CSVASGSSYNEQFF. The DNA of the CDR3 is TGCAGCGTTGCTTCCGGTAGCTCCTACAATGAGCAGTTCTTC.

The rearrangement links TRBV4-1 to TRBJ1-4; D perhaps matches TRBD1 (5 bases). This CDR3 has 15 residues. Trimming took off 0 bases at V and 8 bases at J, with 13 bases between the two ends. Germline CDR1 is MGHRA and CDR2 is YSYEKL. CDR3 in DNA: TGCGCCAGCAGCCAAGATGGTGGGGCTATGGAAAAACTGTTTTTT. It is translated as CASSQDGGAMEKLFF.

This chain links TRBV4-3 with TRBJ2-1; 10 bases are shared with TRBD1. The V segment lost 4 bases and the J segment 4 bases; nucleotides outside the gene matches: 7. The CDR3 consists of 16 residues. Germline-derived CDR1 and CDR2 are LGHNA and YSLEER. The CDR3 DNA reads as TGCGCCAGCAGCCTCTCCGGGACAGGGGCTTACAATGAGCAGTTCTTC. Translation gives CASSLSGTGAYNEQFF.

The CDR3 nucleotides read TGCGCCAGCAGCTTGGTCTCGTATTCCTACGAGCAGTACTTC. Its translation is CASSLVSYSYEQYF. The chain couples TRBV5-1 to TRBJ2-7; D unresolved. The V end lost 0 bases, the J end lost 1 base, and 8 bases lay between the germline ends. Germline V gene sequence: CDR1 SGHRS, CDR2 YFSETQ. The CDR3 is 14 residues long.

CDR3 loop: CASSPGVNNEQFF. As DNA, the CDR3 is TGTGCCAGCAGCCCCGGGGTTAACAATGAGCAGTTCTTC. This chain connects TRBV28 to TRBJ2-1, with a tentative D call TRBD2 (5 bases). V lost 6 bases and J 5 bases, leaving 11 bases between the germline ends. The CDR3 loop spans 13 amino acids. Germline V gene sequence: CDR1 MDHEN, CDR2 SYDVKM. Combining the CDR3 with reference TRBV28 and TRBJ2-1 gives the whole variable domain DVKVTQSSRYLVKRTGEKVFLECVQDMDHENMFWYRQDPGLGLRLIYFSYDVKMKEKGDIPEGYSVSREKKERFSLILESASTNQTSMYLCASSPGVNNEQFFGPGTRLTVL.

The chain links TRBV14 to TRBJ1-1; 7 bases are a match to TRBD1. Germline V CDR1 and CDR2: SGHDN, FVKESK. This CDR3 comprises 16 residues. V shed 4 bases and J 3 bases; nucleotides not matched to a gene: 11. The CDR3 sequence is CASSPDRRFRDTEAFF. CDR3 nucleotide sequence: TGTGCCAGCAGCCCGGACAGGCGGTTTCGGGACACTGAAGCTTTCTTT.

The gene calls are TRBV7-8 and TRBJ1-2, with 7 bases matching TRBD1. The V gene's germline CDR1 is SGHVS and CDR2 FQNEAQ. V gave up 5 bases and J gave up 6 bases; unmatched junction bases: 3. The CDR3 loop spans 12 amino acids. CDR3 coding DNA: TGTGCCAGCAGCCATACAGGGGATGGCTACACCTTC. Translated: CASSHTGDGYTF.